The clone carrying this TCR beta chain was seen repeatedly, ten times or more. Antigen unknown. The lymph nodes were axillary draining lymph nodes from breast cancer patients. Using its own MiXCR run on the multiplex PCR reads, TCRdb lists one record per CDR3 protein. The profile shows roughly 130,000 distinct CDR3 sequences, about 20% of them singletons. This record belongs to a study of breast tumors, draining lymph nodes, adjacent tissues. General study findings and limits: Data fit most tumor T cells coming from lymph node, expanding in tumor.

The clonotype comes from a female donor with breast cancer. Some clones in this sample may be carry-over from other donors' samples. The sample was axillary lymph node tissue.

The CDR3 DNA is TGCAGCCTTCGACAGGACGGGGAGACCCAGTACTTC. Translation gives CSLRQDGETQYF. The chain couples TRBV29-1 to TRBJ2-5; D is perhaps TRBD1 (6 bases). Germline V gene sequence: CDR1 SQVTM, CDR2 ANQGSEA. The V end lost 8 bases, the J end lost 5 bases, and 15 bases lay between the germline ends. The CDR3 loop spans 12 amino acids.